Described below is a single TCR beta chain sequence and its context. Using immunoSEQ multiplex PCR, the repertoire was profiled, and TCRdb retains in-frame clones only, with some absent. This table holds approximately 770 clones, roughly four fifths found once. In germline, CDR1 is MNHNY, CDR2 SVGAGI (reference sequence). The CDR3 is 16 residues long. V trimming: 0 bases; J trimming: 6 bases; junction bases outside the gene matches: 8. Time point of the sample: 2015-2016 season, 7 days after influenza vaccination. Adults were given seasonal inactivated influenza vaccine, and blood CD4 subsets were sorted before and after vaccination. This sample stems from a study of follicular helper T cells after annual influenza vaccination.

The V call is TRBV6-6, the J call TRBJ2-7, with 10 bases lining up with TRBD1. The source was CXCR5+ CD38+ circulating T follicular helper cells from blood, collected 7 days after influenza vaccination. This sample's subset: circulating Tfh, non-naive CD4+CXCR5+PD-1+ (ICOS+CD38+ or ICOS-CD38-). The origin of this receptor is an adult who received the influenza vaccine. CDR3 region: CASSYSGDRGLGEQYF. CDR3 DNA sequence: TGTGCCAGCAGTTACTCTGGGGACAGGGGCTTGGGCGAGCAGTACTTC.